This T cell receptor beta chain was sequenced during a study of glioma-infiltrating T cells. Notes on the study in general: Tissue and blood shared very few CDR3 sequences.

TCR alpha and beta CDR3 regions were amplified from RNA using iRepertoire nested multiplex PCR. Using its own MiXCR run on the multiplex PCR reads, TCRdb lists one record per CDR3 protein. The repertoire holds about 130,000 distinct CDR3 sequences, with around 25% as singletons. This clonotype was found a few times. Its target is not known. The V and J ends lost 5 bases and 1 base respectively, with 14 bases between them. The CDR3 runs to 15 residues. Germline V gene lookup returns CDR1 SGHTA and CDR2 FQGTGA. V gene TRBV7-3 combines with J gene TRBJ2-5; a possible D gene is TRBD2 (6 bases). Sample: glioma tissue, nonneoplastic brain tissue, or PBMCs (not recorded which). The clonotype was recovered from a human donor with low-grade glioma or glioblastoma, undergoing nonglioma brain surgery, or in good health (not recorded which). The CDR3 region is CASSRGSGFQETQYF. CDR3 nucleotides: TGTGCCAGCAGCCGGGGGAGCGGGTTCCAAGAGACCCAGTACTTC.